The 3 T cell receptor beta chains presented below share a single source sample, sequenced in a study of T cells after yellow fever vaccination. Via MiXCR, TCRdb re-called the 5' RACE reads, giving one row per CDR3 protein. The sample has around 300,000 distinct CDR3 sequences; over 4% are singletons. The material was PBMCs, obtained 5 days after the yellow fever booster vaccination. The receptors originated from a man younger than 35 who received the YFV17D yellow fever vaccine.

The J gene is TRBJ2-7, the V gene TRBV29-1; TRBD1 aligns across 10 bases. Trimming cost V 4 bases and J 10 bases; bases outside gene matches: 13. This CDR3 spans 14 amino acids. Germline V CDR1 and CDR2: SQVTM, ANQGSEA. CDR3 DNA: TGCAGCGTTGCCCGGGGGACAGGGGACTCCGATCAGTACTTC. Translated: CSVARGTGDSDQYF.

This clonotype showed up just a few times. The V call is TRBV4-1, the J call TRBJ2-7; tentatively, D is TRBD2 (6 bases). V lost 5 bases and J lost 2, with 13 bases in between. CDR1 and CDR2 from the germline V gene are MGHRA and YSYEKL. The CDR3 covers 14 residues. The CDR3 loop is CASSYTGTPYEQYF. The CDR3 bases are TGCGCCAGCAGCTATACCGGGACTCCCTACGAGCAGTACTTC.

This clonotype showed up just a few times. The chain recombines TRBV5-4 with TRBJ1-5; no firm D call. V dropped 2 bases and J dropped 5 bases, with 2 bases sitting between them. The CDR3 extends over 11 amino acids. Germline-derived CDR1 and CDR2 are SGHNT and YYREEE (reference sequence). Here the CDR3 reads CASSFDQPQHF. CDR3 bases: TGTGCCAGCAGCTTTGATCAGCCCCAGCATTTT.